The text below deals with one T cell receptor (beta chain). Its matching antigen is unknown. Using immunoSEQ multiplex PCR, the repertoire was profiled, and TCRdb retains in-frame clones only, with some absent. Among more than 6,000 clones listed, less than 75% were seen once. This sample was taken from a study of T cell clones after liver transplantation. On the study more broadly: TCRbeta sequencing after a pre-transplant mixed lymphocyte reaction identified graft-donor-reactive clones, later tracked in post-transplant blood. Standard immunosuppression, with no induction, continued until 12-24 months after transplant. Study-wide results and limits: Rather than being deleted, graft donor-reactive T cells may have moved into the graft. Low donor cell numbers restricted donor-reactive repertoire measurement in two subjects.

The CDR3 extends over 17 amino acids. V lost 6 bases and J lost 4; bases outside the gene matches: 14. CDR1 and CDR2 from the germline V gene are MNHEY and SMNVEV (reference sequence). The TCR originated in a human donor who received a liver transplant. Specimen: CD8+ T cells from blood, collected before liver transplant. The V and J genes are TRBV27 and TRBJ2-7; TRBD2 matches 11 bases. CDR3 sequence: CASRGWASGRKGYEQYV. The CDR3 DNA sequence: TGTGCCAGCAGAGGGTGGGCTAGCGGGAGGAAGGGATACGAGCAGTACGTC.